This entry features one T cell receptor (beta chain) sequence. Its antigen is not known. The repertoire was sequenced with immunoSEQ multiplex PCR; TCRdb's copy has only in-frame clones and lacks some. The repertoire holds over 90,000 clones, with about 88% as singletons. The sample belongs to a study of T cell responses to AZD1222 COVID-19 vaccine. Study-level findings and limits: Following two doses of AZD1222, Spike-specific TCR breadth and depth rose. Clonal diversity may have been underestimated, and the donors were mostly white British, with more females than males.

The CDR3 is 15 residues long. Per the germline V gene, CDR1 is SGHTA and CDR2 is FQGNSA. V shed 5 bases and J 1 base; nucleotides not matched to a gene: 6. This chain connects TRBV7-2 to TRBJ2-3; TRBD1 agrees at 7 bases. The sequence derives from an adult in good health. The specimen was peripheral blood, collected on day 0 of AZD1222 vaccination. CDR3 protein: CASSTTGQGTDTQYF. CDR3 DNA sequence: TGTGCCAGCAGCACGACCGGACAGGGCACAGATACGCAGTATTTT. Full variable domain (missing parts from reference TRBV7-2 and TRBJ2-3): GAGVSQSPSNKVTEKGKDVELRCDPISGHTALYWYRQSLGQGLEFLIYFQGNSAPDKSGLPSDRFSAERTGGSVSTLTIQRTQQEDSAVYLCASSTTGQGTDTQYFGPGTRLTVL.